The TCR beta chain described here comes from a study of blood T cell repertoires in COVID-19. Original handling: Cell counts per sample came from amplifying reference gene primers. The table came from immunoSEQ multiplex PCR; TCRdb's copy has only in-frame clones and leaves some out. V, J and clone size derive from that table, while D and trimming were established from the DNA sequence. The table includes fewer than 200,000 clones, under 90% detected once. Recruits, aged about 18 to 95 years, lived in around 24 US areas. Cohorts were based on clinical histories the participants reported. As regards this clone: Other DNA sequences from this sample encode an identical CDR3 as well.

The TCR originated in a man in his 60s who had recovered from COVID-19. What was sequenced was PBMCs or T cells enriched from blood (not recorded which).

The chain's CDR3 is CASSTTGDTEAFF. DNA of the CDR3: TGTGCCAGTAGTACAACCGGGGACACTGAAGCTTTCTTT. The chain has TRBV19 and TRBJ1-1, with D uncertain. CDR1 is LNHDA, CDR2 SQIVND, per germline (reference sequence). This CDR3 has 13 residues. The V gene lost 4 bases and the J gene lost 3 bases, with 9 bases spanning the gap.